This T cell receptor (beta chain) was obtained from a study of a mutant IDH1 vaccine in newly diagnosed glioma. Looking at the study overall: Patients had received radiotherapy, temozolomide, or both previously, most receiving both.

Assay: immunoSEQ multiplex PCR; the TCRdb copy retains only in-frame clones and omits some. The repertoire holds approximately 50,000 clones, with roughly four fifths as singletons. Germline V CDR1 and CDR2: GTSNPN, SVGIG (reference sequence). This CDR3 has 14 residues. With V trimmed by 3 bases and J by 0 bases, 4 bases remained unmatched. Of note for this clone: Its antigen is not known.

Time point meaning: week 47, end of study. The vaccine gave 300 ug of a 20-mer mutant IDH1 peptide subcutaneously per dose. This chain connects TRBV30 to TRBJ1-2; 7 bases line up with TRBD1. This specimen consisted of PBMCs, obtained from a glioma patient whose treatment included an IDH1 peptide vaccine. This clonotype originated in a woman aged 50 to 60 with glioma. For the CDR3, the DNA is TGTGCCTGGAGCACGGACAGGTCTAACTATGGCTACACCTTC. This sequence encodes CAWSTDRSNYGYTF.